This TCR beta chain was recorded in a study of beta chain features in type 1 diabetes. Notes on the study in general: All four CD4+ subsets of Type 1 diabetes patients contained TCRB CDR3s that were moderately but significantly shorter. Patients' naive, central memory and Treg TCRB repertoires seemed closer to one another than those of healthy donors.

The CDR3 consists of 12 residues. Germline CDR1 is SQVTM and CDR2 is ANQGSEA. The ends were cut back, 3 bases at V and 1 base at J, with 6 bases in the middle. Investigators reverse transcribed all isolated RNA, so they sequenced expressed TCRB transcripts. Data came from immunoSEQ multiplex PCR; TCRdb stores just in-frame clones and leaves some out. The data show approximately 730,000 clones, over 10% seen once. Concerning this clone itself: Antigen specificity is unknown. This sample includes further DNA sequences coding for the same CDR3.

The rearrangement uses TRBV29-1 and TRBJ1-1; a possible D gene is TRBD1 (5 bases). Input material: naive CD4+ T cells from blood. This TCR was sampled from a man younger than 30 with type 1 diabetes. In DNA form, the CDR3 reads TGCAGCGTTGAGGGGCAGAACACTGAAGCTTTCTTT. It encodes CSVEGQNTEAFF.